This passage covers 11 T cell receptor beta chains from one sample sequenced in a study of T cells in Graves' hyperthyroidism and ophthalmopathy. What was amplified from RNA transcripts were TCR beta CDR3 regions. Initially, a first-round RT-PCR of the TCR CDR3 employed the HTBI primer set. TCRdb processed the multiplex PCR reads anew with MiXCR; each CDR3 protein has one entry. The data contain 750,000 to 950,000 distinct CDR3 sequences, over 35% of them singletons. Sequenced material: blood. These receptors were collected from a man between 18 and 35 years old with Graves' hyperthyroidism.

In its sample, this clonotype was seen a few times. The V call is TRBV12-3 or TRBV12-4, the J call TRBJ1-1; unclear D gene. CDR3 length: 16 amino acids. V lost 7 bases, J lost 1 base, and 19 bases lay in between. CDR3 sequence: CASNIQGPTANTEAFF. As DNA, the CDR3 is TGTGCCAGCAACATTCAAGGACCGACGGCGAACACTGAAGCTTTCTTT.

This clonotype has a handful of counts. The chain links TRBV7-2 to TRBJ1-5; D gene unclear. Trimming pared 6 bases from V and 5 bases from J, leaving 14 bases between. CDR1 and CDR2 from the germline V gene are SGHTA and FQGNSA. The CDR3 loop spans 14 amino acids. CDR3 DNA: TGTGCCAGCAGTTATATACAATCGGATCAGCCCCAGCATTTT. Its protein product is CASSYIQSDQPQHF.

This rearrangement joins TRBV7-6 to TRBJ1-4; 7 bases are shared with TRBD1. This CDR3 spans 13 amino acids. J lost 10 bases, V lost 6 bases, and 8 bases had no gene match. The germline V gene encodes CDR1 SGHVS and CDR2 FNYEAQ. CDR3 DNA: TGTGCCAGCAGTTTATCGGACAGGCGAAAACTGTTTTTT. Protein sequence: CASSLSDRRKLFF.

Ten or more counts support this clonotype. In DNA, the CDR3 is TGTGCCAGCATCGCCCTAGACGCCTATGGCTACACCTTC. It is translated as CASIALDAYGYTF. This chain connects TRBV7-9 to TRBJ1-2; no clear D gene. This CDR3 contains 13 residues. The germline V and J ends were trimmed by 7 bases and 4 bases, with 13 bases remaining between them. The germline CDR1 and CDR2 sequences are SEHNR and FQNEAQ (reference sequence).

This clonotype was counted only a few times. The chain employs TRBV12-3 or TRBV12-4 and TRBJ2-5, with D perhaps TRBD1 or TRBD2 (5 bases each). The CDR3 spans 16 residues. With 5 bases removed from V and 0 bases from J, the gap between germline ends came to 16 bases. The DNA of the CDR3 is TGTGCCAGCAGTCCAGGGACGGGACGGAACCAAGAGACCCAGTACTTC. This codes for CASSPGTGRNQETQYF.

This clonotype was detected ten times or more. The V and J genes are TRBV5-1 and TRBJ1-5, with a possible D match to TRBD1 (5 bases). The germline gives CDR1 SGHRS, CDR2 YFSETQ. The CDR3 loop spans 14 amino acids. The germline V and J ends were trimmed by 0 bases and 6 bases, with 10 bases remaining between them. The chain's CDR3 is CASSLGTGGQPQHF. CDR3 DNA: TGCGCCAGCAGCTTGGGAACAGGAGGTCAGCCCCAGCATTTT.

V gene TRBV29-1 combines with J gene TRBJ1-2; 9 nucleotides line up with TRBD1. J lost 8 bases, V lost 4 bases, and 8 bases had no gene match. The CDR3 sequence is 13 residues long. Per the germline V gene, CDR1 is SQVTM and CDR2 is ANQGSEA. Here the CDR3 DNA reads TGCAGCGTTGTGGGGGGACAGGGTGGCGGCTACACCTTC. This encodes CSVVGGQGGGYTF.

J is TRBJ1-1 and V is TRBV2; D not resolved. The germline gives CDR1 SNHLY, CDR2 FYNNEI. The V end was cut by 8 bases, the J end by 1 base, with 8 bases between. The CDR3 length is 12 residues. This CDR3 is CASPLTNTEAFF. CDR3 coding DNA: TGTGCCAGCCCCCTTACGAACACTGAAGCTTTCTTT.

The V gene is TRBV20-1, the J gene TRBJ2-7; possibly TRBD1 for D (7 bases). CDR1 and CDR2 from the germline V gene are DFQATT and SNEGSKA (reference sequence). V shed 6 bases and J shed 7 bases, with 22 bases lying between them. The CDR3 has 14 amino acids. CDR3 amino acids: CSAPDPGGGEEQYF. In DNA, the CDR3 is TGCAGTGCCCCAGACCCAGGGGGAGGAGAGGAGCAGTACTTC.

This clonotype was observed at least ten times. This chain uses TRBV6-6 with TRBJ1-1; D possibly corresponds to TRBD1 (5 bases). This CDR3 has 14 amino acids. Germline-derived CDR1 and CDR2 are MNHNY and SVGAGI (reference sequence). The ends were cut back, 6 bases at V and 3 bases at J, with 14 bases in the middle. DNA of the CDR3: TGTGCCAGCAGCTTCAGGGTGGCTGACACTGAAGCTTTCTTT. This sequence encodes CASSFRVADTEAFF.

The genes are TRBV10-3 and TRBJ1-5, with D tentatively TRBD1 (6 bases). The ends were cut back, 10 bases at V and 7 bases at J, with 23 bases in the middle. Germline assignment: CDR1 ENHRY and CDR2 SYGVKD. This CDR3 has 15 residues. The CDR3 DNA sequence: TGTGCCAGCAGCACCCGCGCAGGGACACCACAGCCCCAGCATTTT. Translated: CASSTRAGTPQPQHF.